These 22 T cell receptor beta chains came from one sample sequenced in a study of post-analysis software for immune sequencing data (dated by TCRdb to between 2015 and 2016). The library was prepared using PCR. This sample was sequenced with an Illumina HiSeq 2500. To reduce PCR and sequencing biases, unique molecular identifiers were incorporated into the TCR beta cDNA libraries. Through fastp at Q25 and MiXCR, TCRdb rebuilt clones from the public reads, retaining in-frame beta chains. Records with the same CDR3 protein are collapsed into one entry carrying the most frequent genes and DNA. The sample includes 150,000 or so distinct CDR3 sequences, with about 37% observed a single time. The ten most abundant clones make up 25% to 30% of the sample. Sample time point, as interpreted from the label and publication: second blood draw from one MS patient after hematopoietic stem cell transplantation.

The sample was blood, taken after autologous hematopoietic stem cell transplantation. These receptors came from a girl under 18 with multiple sclerosis. Donor details come from another sample of the same person, matched by shared clones.

J is TRBJ2-1 and V is TRBV6-5; possibly TRBD2 for D (7 bases). Trimming removed 3 bases from V and 0 bases from J, with 12 bases in between. This CDR3 is 16 amino acids long. Germline V gives CDR1 MNHEY, CDR2 SVGAGI. In DNA form, the CDR3 reads TGTGCCAGCAGTTATGGGGGCGGGGGCTCCTACAATGAGCAGTTCTTC. Amino acid sequence: CASSYGGGGSYNEQFF.

The chain carries TRBV20-1 and TRBJ1-1; 8 nucleotides match TRBD1. The CDR3 consists of 14 residues. Germline values: CDR1 DFQATT, CDR2 SNEGSKA (reference sequence). V shed 3 bases and J 0 bases; nucleotides not matched to a gene: 3. The CDR3 spells CSASTGGLNTEAFF. In DNA, the CDR3 is TGCAGTGCTAGCACAGGGGGGTTGAACACTGAAGCTTTCTTT.

The genes are TRBV29-1 and TRBJ1-4; D is uncertain. The CDR3 covers 13 residues. The germline CDR1 and CDR2 sequences are SQVTM and ANQGSEA. V was shortened by 7 bases and J by 4 bases, with 13 bases between the two germline ends. CDR3 DNA: TGCAGCGCTGCGCGGGGTTTTAATGAAAAACTGTTTTTT. Its protein product is CSAARGFNEKLFF. The variable domain in full, with the rest retrieved from reference TRBV29-1 and TRBJ1-4, is SAVISQKPSRDICQRGTSLTIQCQVDSQVTMMFWYRQQPGQSLTLIATANQGSEATYESGFVIDKFPISRPNLTFSTLTVSNMSPEDSSIYLCSAARGFNEKLFFGSGTQLSVL.

This rearrangement joins TRBV29-1 to TRBJ2-1; D tentatively reads TRBD1 or TRBD2 (6 bases each). This CDR3 comprises 14 residues. V was cut by 6 bases and J by 5 bases, with 17 bases left in between. Germline V gene data show CDR1 as SQVTM and CDR2 as ANQGSEA. CDR3 residues: CSVRQVLANNEQFF. DNA of the CDR3: TGCAGCGTCAGACAGGTACTAGCAAACAATGAGCAGTTCTTC.

In its sample, this clonotype was seen many times. This chain connects TRBV24-1 to TRBJ2-3; 7 bases align to TRBD1. CDR3 length: 14 amino acids. V dropped 10 bases and J dropped 5; count of bases not matched to a gene: 11. Germline CDR1 reads KGHDR; CDR2 reads SFDVKD. The CDR3 loop reads CATSRQGRQDTQYF. In nucleotides, the CDR3 is TGTGCCACGAGTCGACAGGGTCGTCAAGATACGCAGTATTTT.

The table lists this clonotype with a few counts. The chain has TRBV15 and TRBJ2-1, with 7 bases identical to TRBD2. The CDR3 sequence is 15 residues long. Germline-derived CDR1 and CDR2 are LNHNV and YYDKDF (reference sequence). The V gene end was trimmed by 1 base and the J gene end by 5 bases; junction bases not matched to a gene: 5. This CDR3 is CATSRGGGGDNEQFF. The CDR3 DNA is TGTGCCACCAGCAGAGGGGGGGGAGGGGACAATGAGCAGTTCTTC.

The chain carries TRBV5-1 and TRBJ2-3; D may be TRBD2 (6 bases). From germline, CDR1 is SGHRS and CDR2 YFSETQ. The CDR3 extends over 15 amino acids. V dropped 3 bases and J dropped 2 bases, with 13 bases sitting between them. In nucleotides, the CDR3 is TGCGCCAGCAGCTCCGAGGGACTTCCCACAGATACGCAGTATTTT. It is translated as CASSSEGLPTDTQYF.

This clonotype was observed at least ten times. The rearrangement joins TRBV3-1 to TRBJ1-1; D unclear. V lost 1 base and J 1 base, leaving 7 bases between the germline ends. This CDR3 is 14 amino acids long. Germline V lookup: CDR1 LGHDT, CDR2 YNNKEL (reference sequence). The CDR3 loop is CASSQGWGNTEAFF. CDR3 DNA sequence: TGTGCCAGCAGCCAAGGTTGGGGGAACACTGAAGCTTTCTTT. Based on the CDR3 plus reference TRBV3-1 and TRBJ1-1, the full variable domain is DTAVSQTPKYLVTQMGNDKSIKCEQNLGHDTMYWYKQDSKKFLKIMFSYNNKELIINETVPNRFSPKSPDKAHLNLHINSLELGDSAVYFCASSQGWGNTEAFFGQGTRLTVV.

V and J are TRBV20-1 and TRBJ2-5; 10 positions agree with TRBD2. CDR3 length: 15 amino acids. V shed 4 bases, J shed 4 bases, and the junction held 9 bases outside the gene matches. The V gene's germline CDR1 is DFQATT and CDR2 SNEGSKA (reference sequence). The CDR3 loop reads CSATSLAGVGETQYF. CDR3 sequence (DNA): TGCAGTGCTACCTCCCTAGCGGGAGTGGGAGAGACCCAGTACTTC.

This chain links TRBV2 with TRBJ2-1; 7 bases are a match to TRBD2. The CDR3 is made up of 12 amino acids. CDR1 and CDR2 (germline): SNHLY, FYNNEI. J gave up 7 bases and V 5 bases, and 2 bases lay outside the gene matches. The CDR3 region is CASSRGSNEQFF. The CDR3 DNA reads TGTGCCAGCAGTCGCGGGAGTAATGAGCAGTTCTTC.

This clonotype appeared a few times. V gene TRBV27 combines with J gene TRBJ2-7, with D perhaps given as TRBD1 or TRBD2 (6 bases each). The CDR3 is made up of 13 amino acids. Germline CDR1 and CDR2: MNHEY and SMNVEV (reference sequence). Deletions cut 6 bases from V and 1 base from J, with 10 bases between. The CDR3 loop reads CASSRGRSYEQYF. CDR3 nucleotides: TGTGCCAGCAGCCGGGGGCGATCCTACGAGCAGTACTTC.

The chain joins TRBV28 to TRBJ2-7, with 11 nucleotides matching TRBD2. The V segment lost 4 bases and the J segment 0 bases; nucleotides outside the gene matches: 11. The germline V gene encodes CDR1 MDHEN and CDR2 SYDVKM. The CDR3 is made up of 18 amino acids. CDR3 loop: CASSSHTLAGGSSYEQYF. CDR3 DNA: TGTGCCAGCAGTTCCCATACTCTAGCGGGAGGAAGCTCCTACGAGCAGTACTTC.

This clonotype was counted between two and nine times. The chain is built from TRBV3-1 and TRBJ2-5; 7 bases match TRBD2. CDR1 is LGHDT, CDR2 YNNKEL, per germline (reference sequence). With 1 base clipped from V and 11 bases from J, the junction kept 16 bases outside the gene matches. The CDR3 has 16 residues. The CDR3 sequence is CASSQGEGARFYEQYF. CDR3 nucleotides: TGTGCCAGCAGCCAAGGGGAGGGCGCTCGGTTTTATGAGCAGTACTTC.

This clonotype came up a few times. This sequence joins TRBV7-2 and TRBJ2-5, with 12 nucleotides matching TRBD2. The CDR3 consists of 16 residues. The V gene end was trimmed by 4 bases and the J gene end by 5 bases; junction bases not matched to a gene: 8. Germline CDR1 reads SGHTA; CDR2 reads FQGNSA. The CDR3 bases are TGTGCCAGCAGCTATAAGACTAGCGGGAGAGGGGAGACCCAGTACTTC. Translated: CASSYKTSGRGETQYF.

There are many counts of this clonotype. V gene TRBV29-1 combines with J gene TRBJ2-7; 11 bases align to TRBD1. Germline V gene sequence: CDR1 SQVTM, CDR2 ANQGSEA. The CDR3 has 13 amino acids. With 6 bases clipped from V and 3 bases from J, the junction kept 4 bases outside the gene matches. Here the CDR3 reads CSVGTGGDYEQYF. CDR3 DNA: TGCAGCGTCGGGACAGGGGGGGACTACGAGCAGTACTTC.

This clonotype showed up just a few times. The J gene is TRBJ2-7, the V gene TRBV18; 8 bases match TRBD1. V lost 0 bases and J lost 7; bases outside the gene matches: 11. The CDR3 sequence is 16 residues long. The germline CDR1 and CDR2 sequences are KGHSH and LQKENI. DNA of the CDR3: TGTGCCAGCTCACCACCAGCCGGGACAGGTTTGTTTGAGCAGTACTTC. This sequence encodes CASSPPAGTGLFEQYF.

This chain connects TRBV7-2 to TRBJ2-1, with D uncertain. The length of the CDR3 is 16 residues. Trimming stripped 6 bases from V and 6 bases from J, with 21 bases between. Looked up from germline, CDR1 is SGHTA and CDR2 is FQGNSA. The CDR3 region has the DNA TGTGCCAGCAGTTTCAACGGACCAGCCCTTTTCAATGAGCAGTTCTTC. Translated: CASSFNGPALFNEQFF.

V and J are TRBV4-3 and TRBJ1-1; D might be TRBD1 (6 bases). Germline V CDR1 and CDR2: LGHNA, YSLEER. The CDR3 consists of 19 residues. Trimming stripped 0 bases from V and 0 bases from J, with 20 bases between. In DNA form, the CDR3 reads TGCGCCAGCAGCCAAGATCCTTGGGCAGGGGATGTAATGAACACTGAAGCTTTCTTT. It translates to CASSQDPWAGDVMNTEAFF.

Remarks on this clonotype: This sequence may be a read error, since a much larger clone differs from it by one base. The chain is built from TRBV7-2 and TRBJ2-5; TRBD1 is a possible D gene (6 bases). Per the germline V gene, CDR1 is SGHTA and CDR2 is FQGNSA. This CDR3 comprises 13 residues. DNA of the CDR3: TGTGCCAGCAGCCCGGGACACCAAGAGACCCGGTACTTC. Amino acids: CASSPGHQETRYF.

The chain joins TRBV5-1 to TRBJ1-2; D is undetermined. The germline gives CDR1 SGHRS, CDR2 YFSETQ. This CDR3 is 14 amino acids long. V lost 7 bases, J lost 5 bases, and 18 bases lay in between. The CDR3 loop is CASSIARAEYGYTF. The CDR3 DNA is TGCGCCAGCTCGATTGCCCGGGCGGAGTATGGCTACACCTTC.

The V gene is TRBV2, the J gene TRBJ2-5; 8 bases map to TRBD2. V lost 3 bases, J lost 13 bases, and 13 bases stayed unmatched. This CDR3 is 14 amino acids long. The V gene's germline CDR1 is SNHLY and CDR2 FYNNEI. The CDR3 DNA reads TGTGCCAGCAGTGACGGGGGGGATCCATACGAGCGGTACTTC. Its protein product is CASSDGGDPYERYF.

The CDR3 DNA reads as TGCAGTGCGGACGGGACTAGCGGATACAATGAGCAGTACTTC. It translates to CSADGTSGYNEQYF. The chain joins TRBV20-1 to TRBJ2-5; 11 nucleotides line up with TRBD2. This CDR3 region has 14 residues. V trimming: 6 bases; J trimming: 11 bases; junction bases outside the gene matches: 14. Germline CDR1 reads DFQATT; CDR2 reads SNEGSKA (reference sequence).